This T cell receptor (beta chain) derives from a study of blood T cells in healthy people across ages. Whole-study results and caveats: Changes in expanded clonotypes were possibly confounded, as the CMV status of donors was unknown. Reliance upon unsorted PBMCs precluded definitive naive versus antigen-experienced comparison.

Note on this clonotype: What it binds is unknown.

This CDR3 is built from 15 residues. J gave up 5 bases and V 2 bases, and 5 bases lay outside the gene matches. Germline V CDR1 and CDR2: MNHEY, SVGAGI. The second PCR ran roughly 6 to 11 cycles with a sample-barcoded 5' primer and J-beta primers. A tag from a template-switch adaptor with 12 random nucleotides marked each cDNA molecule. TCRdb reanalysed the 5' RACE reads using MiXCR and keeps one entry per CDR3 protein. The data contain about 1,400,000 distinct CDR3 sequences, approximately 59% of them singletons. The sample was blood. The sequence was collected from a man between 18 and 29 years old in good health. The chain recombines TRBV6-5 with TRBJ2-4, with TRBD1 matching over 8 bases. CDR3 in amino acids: CASSYRTGTQNIQYF. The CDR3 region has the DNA TGTGCCAGCAGTTACCGGACAGGGACTCAAAACATTCAGTACTTC.